This TCR beta chain is drawn from a study of T cell repertoires in cytomegalovirus infection. For the study at large: Matching HLA type and CMV infection were both indicated by public TCR beta signatures.

The germline gives CDR1 SQVTM, CDR2 ANQGSEA. With 4 bases removed from V and 4 bases from J, the gap between germline ends came to 5 bases. The CDR3 has 11 amino acids. TCRdb re-analysed the reads in MiXCR, keeping a single row per CDR3 protein. The data hold about 200,000 distinct CDR3 sequences, with 7.5% to 10% observed a single time. This clonotype has a count of ten or more. Sequencing was carried out using PBMCs. This chain links TRBV29-1 with TRBJ2-1; D gene ambiguous. The clonotype was recovered from a human donor in good health (CMV status not recorded). Some clones in this sample may be carry-over from other donors' samples. CDR3 nucleotides: TGCAGCGTTGTAGGGTACAATGAGCAGTTCTTC. It codes for CSVVGYNEQFF.